This T cell receptor (beta chain) was identified in a study of T cell responses to AZD1222 COVID-19 vaccine. Study summary: Second-dose intervals of approximately 4 or approximately 12 weeks were pooled. Overall study results and limits: Among AZD1222 vaccinees, only five or six were seropositive at baseline.

Sequencing was performed with immunoSEQ multiplex PCR; in TCRdb, only in-frame clones are kept and a portion is missing. Here the sample spans over 100,000 clones, 90% to 95% being singletons. This CDR3 spans 13 amino acids. V gave up 5 bases and J gave up 3 bases, with 11 bases separating them. Germline-derived CDR1 and CDR2 are LNHDA and SQIVND (reference sequence). Remarks on this clone: As yet, its antigen is unknown.

This TCR came from an adult in good health. This chain links TRBV19 with TRBJ2-7; D is unresolved. Sample: peripheral blood, taken on day 0 of AZD1222 vaccination. CDR3 amino acids: CASSRRMFYEQYF. The CDR3 region has the DNA TGTGCCAGTAGTCGACGTATGTTCTACGAGCAGTACTTC.